This T cell receptor beta chain was documented in a study of blood T cell repertoires in COVID-19. CDR1 and CDR2 (germline): SNHLY, FYNNEI. With 4 bases clipped from V and 4 bases from J, the junction kept 4 bases outside the gene matches. This CDR3 comprises 14 residues. TCRdb keeps only in-frame clones here, not all; method: immunoSEQ multiplex PCR. The sample records 300,000 to 350,000 clones, over 75% being singletons. The chain carries TRBV2 and TRBJ2-3, with TRBD2 identical over 8 bases. Sequenced input: PBMCs or T cells enriched from blood (not recorded which). This clonotype was obtained from a man aged 30 to 45 who had recovered from COVID-19. CDR3 residues: CASSGAGAADTQYF. In DNA, the CDR3 is TGTGCCAGCAGTGGAGCGGGGGCGGCAGATACGCAGTATTTT. The whole variable domain, filled in from reference TRBV2 and TRBJ2-3, reads EPEVTQTPSHQVTQMGQEVILRCVPISNHLYFYWYRQILGQKVEFLVSFYNNEISEKSEIFDDQFSVERPDGSNFTLKIRSTKLEDSAMYFCASSGAGAADTQYFGPGTRLTVL.